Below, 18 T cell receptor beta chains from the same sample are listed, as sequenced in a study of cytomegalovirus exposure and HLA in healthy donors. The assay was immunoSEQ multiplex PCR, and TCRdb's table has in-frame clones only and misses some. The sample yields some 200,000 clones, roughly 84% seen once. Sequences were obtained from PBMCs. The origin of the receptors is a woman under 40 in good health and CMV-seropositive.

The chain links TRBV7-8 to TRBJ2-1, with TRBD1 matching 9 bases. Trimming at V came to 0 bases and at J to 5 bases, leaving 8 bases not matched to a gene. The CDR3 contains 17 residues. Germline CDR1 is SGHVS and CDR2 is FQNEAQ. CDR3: CASSLAPPGQGHNEQFF. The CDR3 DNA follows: TGTGCCAGCAGCTTAGCCCCACCGGGACAGGGACACAATGAGCAGTTCTTC.

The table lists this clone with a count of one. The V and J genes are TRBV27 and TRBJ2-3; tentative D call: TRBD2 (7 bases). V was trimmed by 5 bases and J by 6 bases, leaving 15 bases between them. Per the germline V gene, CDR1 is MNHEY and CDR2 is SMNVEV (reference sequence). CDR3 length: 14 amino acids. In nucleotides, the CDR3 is TGTGCCAGCAGTGGCAGGGGAGGGGCGGATACGCAGTATTTT. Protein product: CASSGRGGADTQYF.

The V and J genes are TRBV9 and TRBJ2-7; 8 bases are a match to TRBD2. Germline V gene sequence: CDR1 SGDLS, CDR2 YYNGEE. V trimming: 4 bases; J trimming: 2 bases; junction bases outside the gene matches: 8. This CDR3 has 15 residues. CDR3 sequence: CASSSQRGSPYEQYF. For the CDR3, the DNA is TGTGCCAGCAGCAGCCAGCGGGGGAGCCCCTACGAGCAGTACTTC. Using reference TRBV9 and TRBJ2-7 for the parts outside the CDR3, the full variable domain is DSGVTQTPKHLITATGQRVTLRCSPRSGDLSVYWYQQSLDQGLQFLIQYYNGEERAKGNILERFSAQQFPDLHSELNLSSLELGDSALYFCASSSQRGSPYEQYFGPGTRLTVT.

The chain's CDR3 is CASSPAGTGDEQFF. The CDR3 region has the DNA TGTGCCAGCTCACCCGCAGGGACGGGGGATGAGCAGTTCTTC. The chain is built from TRBV18 and TRBJ2-1; possible D gene TRBD2, 6 bases. This CDR3 comprises 14 residues. Germline V CDR1 and CDR2: KGHSH, LQKENI. The V end was cut by 3 bases, the J end by 8 bases, with 14 bases between.

In DNA, the CDR3 is TGCGCCAGCAGCCCGGAACAGGGAAACTACAATGAGCAGTTCTTC. Its protein is CASSPEQGNYNEQFF. This chain uses TRBV5-1 with TRBJ2-1, with D maybe TRBD1 (6 bases). CDR3 size: 15 residues. Trimming removed 4 bases from V and 3 bases from J, with 14 bases in between. Germline V gene data show CDR1 as SGHRS and CDR2 as YFSETQ.

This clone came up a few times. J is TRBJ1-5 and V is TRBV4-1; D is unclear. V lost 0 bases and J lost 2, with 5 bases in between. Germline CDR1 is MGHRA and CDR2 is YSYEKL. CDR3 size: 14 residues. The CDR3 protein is CASSQDGGNQPQHF. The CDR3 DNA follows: TGCGCCAGCAGCCAAGACGGGGGCAATCAGCCCCAGCATTTT.

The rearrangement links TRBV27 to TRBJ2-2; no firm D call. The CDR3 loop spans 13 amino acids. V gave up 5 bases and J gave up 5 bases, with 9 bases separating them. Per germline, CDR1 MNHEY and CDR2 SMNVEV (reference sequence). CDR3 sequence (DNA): TGTGCCAGCAGTCCACGGTCGACCGGGGAGCTGTTTTTT. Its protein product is CASSPRSTGELFF.

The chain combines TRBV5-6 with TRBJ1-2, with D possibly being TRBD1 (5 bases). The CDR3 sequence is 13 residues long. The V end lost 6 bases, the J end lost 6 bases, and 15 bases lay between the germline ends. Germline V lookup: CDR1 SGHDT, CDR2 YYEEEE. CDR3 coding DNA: TGTGCCAGCATCGTAACGACAGAGGATGGCTACACCTTC. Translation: CASIVTTEDGYTF. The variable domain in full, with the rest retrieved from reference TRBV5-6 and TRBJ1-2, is DAGVTQSPTHLIKTRGQQVTLRCSPKSGHDTVSWYQQALGQGPQFIFQYYEEEERQRGNFPDRFSGHQFPNYSSELNVNALLLGDSALYLCASIVTTEDGYTFGSGTRLTVV.

The CDR3: CASSLAGTRGYNEQFF. DNA for the CDR3: TGTGCCAGCAGCTTAGCGGGGACTAGGGGCTACAATGAGCAGTTCTTC. The V call is TRBV7-6, the J call TRBJ2-1; TRBD2 aligns across 8 bases. V dropped 0 bases and J dropped 3; count of bases not matched to a gene: 4. Per the germline V gene, CDR1 is SGHVS and CDR2 is FNYEAQ. This CDR3 comprises 16 residues.

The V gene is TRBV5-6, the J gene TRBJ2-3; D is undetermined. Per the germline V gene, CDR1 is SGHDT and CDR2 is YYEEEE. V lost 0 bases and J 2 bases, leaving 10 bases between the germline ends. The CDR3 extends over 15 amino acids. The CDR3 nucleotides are TGTGCCAGCAGCTTGGGATCGGGTTACACAGATACGCAGTATTTT. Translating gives CASSLGSGYTDTQYF.

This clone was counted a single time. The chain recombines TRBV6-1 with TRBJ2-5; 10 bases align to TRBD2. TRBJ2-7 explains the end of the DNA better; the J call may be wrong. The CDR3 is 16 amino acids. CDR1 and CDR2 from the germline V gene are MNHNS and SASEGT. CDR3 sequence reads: CASSALAGVVRGEQYF. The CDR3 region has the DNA TGTGCCAGCAGTGCCCTAGCGGGAGTGGTTCGCGGCGAGCAGTACTTC.

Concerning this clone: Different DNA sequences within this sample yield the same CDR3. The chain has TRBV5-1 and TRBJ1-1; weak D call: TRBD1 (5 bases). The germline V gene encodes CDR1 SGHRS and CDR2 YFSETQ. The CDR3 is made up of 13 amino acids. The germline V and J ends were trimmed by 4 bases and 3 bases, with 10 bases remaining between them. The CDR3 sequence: CASSPRVDTEAFF. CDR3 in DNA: TGCGCCAGCAGCCCCAGGGTAGACACTGAAGCTTTCTTT.

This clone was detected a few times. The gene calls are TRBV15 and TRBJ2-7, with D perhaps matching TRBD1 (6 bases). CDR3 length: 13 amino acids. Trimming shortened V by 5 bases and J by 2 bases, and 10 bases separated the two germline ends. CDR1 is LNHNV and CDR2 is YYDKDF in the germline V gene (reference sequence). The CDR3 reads CATSSGAAYEQYF. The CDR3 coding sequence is TGTGCCACCAGCTCAGGGGCCGCCTACGAGCAGTACTTC.

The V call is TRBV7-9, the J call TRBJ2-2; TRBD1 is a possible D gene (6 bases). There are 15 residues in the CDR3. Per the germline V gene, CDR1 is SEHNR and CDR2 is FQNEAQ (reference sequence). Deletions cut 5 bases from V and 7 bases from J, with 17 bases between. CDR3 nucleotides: TGTGCCAGCAGCCTAACCAGGGGTCCGAGCGGGGAGCTGTTTTTT. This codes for CASSLTRGPSGELFF.

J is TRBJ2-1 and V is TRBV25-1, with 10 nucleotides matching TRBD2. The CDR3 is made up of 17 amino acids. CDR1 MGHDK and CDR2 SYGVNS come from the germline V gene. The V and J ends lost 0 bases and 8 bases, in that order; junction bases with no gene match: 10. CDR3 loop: CASSEYHKGLASHEQFF. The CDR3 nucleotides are TGTGCCAGCAGTGAATATCATAAGGGACTAGCGTCACATGAGCAGTTCTTC.

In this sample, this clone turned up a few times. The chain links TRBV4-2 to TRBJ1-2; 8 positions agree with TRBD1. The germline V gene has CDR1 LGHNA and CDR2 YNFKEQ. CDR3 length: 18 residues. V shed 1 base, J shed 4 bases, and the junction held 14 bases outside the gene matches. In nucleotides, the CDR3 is TGTGCCAGCAGCCAAGCGGCCCTGATTACCCAGGGGGCCTATGGCTACACCTTC. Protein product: CASSQAALITQGAYGYTF.

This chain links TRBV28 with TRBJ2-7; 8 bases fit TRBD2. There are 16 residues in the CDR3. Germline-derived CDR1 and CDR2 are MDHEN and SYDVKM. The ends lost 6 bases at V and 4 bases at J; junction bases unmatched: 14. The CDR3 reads CASSDDRVAGSYEQYF. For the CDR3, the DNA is TGTGCCAGCAGCGACGATCGGGTAGCGGGGAGTTACGAGCAGTACTTC. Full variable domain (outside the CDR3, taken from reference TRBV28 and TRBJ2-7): DVKVTQSSRYLVKRTGEKVFLECVQDMDHENMFWYRQDPGLGLRLIYFSYDVKMKEKGDIPEGYSVSREKKERFSLILESASTNQTSMYLCASSDDRVAGSYEQYFGPGTRLTVT.

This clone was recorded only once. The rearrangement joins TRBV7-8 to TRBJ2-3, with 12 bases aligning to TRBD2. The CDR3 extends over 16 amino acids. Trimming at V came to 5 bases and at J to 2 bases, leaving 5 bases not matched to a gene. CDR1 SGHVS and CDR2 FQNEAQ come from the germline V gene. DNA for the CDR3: TGTGCCAGCAGCCCCCGGACTAGCGGGGCCACAGATACGCAGTATTTT. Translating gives CASSPRTSGATDTQYF.